This T cell receptor beta chain was found in a study of blood T cells in healthy people across ages. The table lists this clonotype with a few counts. Samples each had at least 6 micrograms of total RNA extracted. A second PCR of roughly 7 to 11 cycles used a sample-barcoded 5' primer and a J-beta primer mix. TCRdb recomputed calls from the 5' RACE reads with MiXCR, one row per CDR3 protein. Here the sample spans 1,500,000 or so distinct CDR3 sequences, less than 45% being singletons. The sequenced sample was blood. This clonotype was sampled from a woman between 18 and 29 years old in good health.

The CDR3: CSARVLDSFNQPQHF. The CDR3, as DNA: TGCAGTGCTAGAGTCCTGGACAGCTTCAATCAGCCCCAGCATTTT. The V and J genes are TRBV20-1 and TRBJ1-5, with D perhaps TRBD1 (6 bases). The CDR3 is 15 amino acids. CDR1 and CDR2 (germline): DFQATT, SNEGSKA (reference sequence). The V end was cut by 1 base, the J end by 3 bases, with 13 bases between.